This T cell receptor beta chain was identified in a study of early T cells in non-severe SARS-CoV-2 infection. Study results and caveats: VDJdb matches were skewed toward anti-spike CD8 T cell responses.

In its sample, this clonotype was seen many times. Its antigen is undetermined. TCRdb ran MiXCR on the 5' RACE reads and lists one entry per CDR3 protein. In the table there are tens of thousands of distinct CDR3 sequences, over 4% of which are singletons. With 3 bases removed from V and 3 bases from J, the gap between germline ends came to 8 bases. The CDR3 runs 13 residues. Per the germline V gene, CDR1 is SGHTA and CDR2 is FQGTGA. This TCR derives from an adult who was a healthcare worker with PCR-confirmed SARS-CoV-2 infection or an uninfected control (not recorded which). The V and J genes are TRBV7-3 and TRBJ1-1; D remains unclear. The sample taken for sequencing was whole blood. As DNA, the CDR3 is TGTGCCAGCAGCTTTACACGGGACACTGAAGCTTTCTTT. It is translated as CASSFTRDTEAFF.